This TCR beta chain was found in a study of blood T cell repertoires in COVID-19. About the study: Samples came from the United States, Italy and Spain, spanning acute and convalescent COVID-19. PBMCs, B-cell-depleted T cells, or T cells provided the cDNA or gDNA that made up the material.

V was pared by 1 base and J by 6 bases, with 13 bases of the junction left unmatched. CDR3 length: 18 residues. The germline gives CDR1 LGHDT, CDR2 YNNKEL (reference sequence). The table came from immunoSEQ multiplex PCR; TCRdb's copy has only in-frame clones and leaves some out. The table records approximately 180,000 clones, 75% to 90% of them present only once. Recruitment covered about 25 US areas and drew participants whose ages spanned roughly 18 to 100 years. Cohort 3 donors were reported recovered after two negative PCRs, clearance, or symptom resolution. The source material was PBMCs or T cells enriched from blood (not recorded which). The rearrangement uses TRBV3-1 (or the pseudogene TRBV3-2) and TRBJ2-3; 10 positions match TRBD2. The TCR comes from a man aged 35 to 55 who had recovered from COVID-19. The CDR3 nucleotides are TGTGCCAGCAGCCAAGGAGGGTCTAGCGGGGGCCCCATGGATACGCAGTATTTT. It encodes CASSQGGSSGGPMDTQYF.